This TCR beta chain derives from a study of cytomegalovirus exposure and HLA in healthy donors. Researchers ran the PCR with 60 Vbeta and 13 Jbeta primers. Using immunoSEQ multiplex PCR, the repertoire was profiled, and TCRdb retains in-frame clones only, with some absent. The sample includes around 83,000 clones, around 78% seen only once; the top ten take approximately 4%. A remark on this clone: Distinct nucleotide sequences in the sample also encode this CDR3.

This clonotype was obtained from a male donor in good health and CMV-seropositive. Sequenced input: PBMCs.

The CDR3 sequence is CASSELQGSNQPQHF. The CDR3 coding sequence is TGTGCCAGCAGTGAGCTCCAGGGGAGCAATCAGCCCCAGCATTTT. The chain recombines TRBV6-1 with TRBJ1-5; tentatively, D is TRBD1 (6 bases). The CDR3 has 15 residues. Trimming took 3 bases from V and 1 from J, leaving 10 bases between them. The V gene's germline CDR1 is MNHNS and CDR2 SASEGT.